These T cell receptor beta chains were read from a single sample in a study of T cell changes during pregnancy in multiple sclerosis. The data were produced by immunoSEQ multiplex PCR, yet TCRdb's version contains in-frame clones alone and is incomplete. The sample has 30,000 to 40,000 clones; 80% to 95% are singletons. This material consisted of CD4+ T cells from peripheral blood mononuclear cells, taken in the third trimester of pregnancy. The receptors were gathered from a female donor in good health, enrolled as a control in a pregnancy study. Both conserved end residues are part of each CDR3. A D gene is named only where the DNA matches it firmly. The size field is filled for only some rows; it gives once, few, many or a size class.

d_gene	v_gene	abundance	j_gene	CDR3nt	CDR3aa
NA	TRBV29-1	NA	TRBJ1-1	TGCAGCGATCGGGGGAACACTGAAGCTTTCTTT	CSDRGNTEAFF
NA	TRBV11-2	NA	TRBJ1-2	TGTGCCAGCAGCCCCGGGATAAACTATGGCTACACCTTC	CASSPGINYGYTF
NA	TRBV4-1	few	TRBJ1-5	TGCGCCAGCAGTTTCAGGTTTTCAGGGCAGCCCCAGCATTTT	CASSFRFSGQPQHF
NA	TRBV4-1	once	TRBJ2-5	TGCGCCAGCAGCCAACTCTACAGGGCTATGTCCCAGTACTTC	CASSQLYRAMSQYF
TRBD1	TRBV7-2	NA	TRBJ1-4	TGTGCCAGCAGCTTAGGACAGGGGGGAGAAAAACTGTTTTTT	CASSLGQGGEKLFF
NA	TRBV5-6	NA	TRBJ2-2	TGTGCCAGCAGCTTTTACAGAGTTAGCACCGGGGAGCTGTTTTTT	CASSFYRVSTGELFF
NA	TRBV15	once	TRBJ2-7	TGTGCCACCAGCAGAGATCTATCAGGATCCTACGAGCAGTACTTC	CATSRDLSGSYEQYF
TRBD2	TRBV7-2	NA	TRBJ2-1	TGTGCCAGCAGCTTAGGGACTAGTGGTGAGCAGTTCTTC	CASSLGTSGEQFF
NA	TRBV5-1	once	TRBJ1-4	TGCGCCAGCAGCTCGACAGCAACTAATGAAAAACTGTTTTTT	CASSSTATNEKLFF
NA	TRBV18	NA	TRBJ1-1	TGTGCCAGCTCACCAGATCAAGGAGTGGATGCTTTCTTT	CASSPDQGVDAFF
NA	TRBV9	NA	TRBJ2-3	TGTGCCAGCAGCCACGACGACCGCGGTACGCAGTATTTT	CASSHDDRGTQYF
NA	TRBV19	NA	TRBJ2-3	TGTGCCAGTAGTACTGGGGCTAGTTGGGATACGCAGTATTTT	CASSTGASWDTQYF
NA	TRBV19	NA	TRBJ1-2	TGTGCCAGTAGTCAGCAGGGCGGCCATGGCTACACCTTC	CASSQQGGHGYTF
TRBD1	TRBV6-6	NA	TRBJ1-2	TGTGCCAGCAGTTACCCGGACAGGGGAGAATATGGCTACACCTTC	CASSYPDRGEYGYTF
TRBD2	TRBV4-1	NA	TRBJ2-1	TGCGCCAGCAGCCAGGGAGCGGGGCCTTCCTACAATGAGCAGTTCTTC	CASSQGAGPSYNEQFF
NA	TRBV15	NA	TRBJ1-4	TGTGCCACCAGCAGAGATCCACCTCCCGCGGCTGAAAAACTGTTTTTT	CATSRDPPPAAEKLFF
TRBD1	TRBV28	NA	TRBJ2-7	TGTGCCAGCAGTCCGGGGGACAGGGGCGCCTACGAGCAGTACTTC	CASSPGDRGAYEQYF
NA	TRBV18	NA	TRBJ2-5	TGTGCCAGCTCACCAAACGGGGACCAAGAGACCCAGTACTTC	CASSPNGDQETQYF
TRBD1	TRBV9	NA	TRBJ2-2	TGTGCCAGCAGCACACAGGGGGCGGTCACCGGGGAGCTGTTTTTT	CASSTQGAVTGELFF
TRBD1	TRBV2	NA	TRBJ2-7	TGTGCCAGTCTACGCGGGACAGGGAATTCCGAGCAGTACTTC	CASLRGTGNSEQYF
NA	TRBV7-9	NA	TRBJ2-5	TGTGCCAGCAGCTTAGGGACTGGGGATAGGACCCAGTACTTC	CASSLGTGDRTQYF
NA	TRBV6-1	NA	TRBJ2-7	TGTGCCAGCAGTGACGGGGGTCTTGTGGTCGGCGAGCAGTACTTC	CASSDGGLVVGEQYF
TRBD1	TRBV4-2	NA	TRBJ1-2	TGTGCCAGCAGCCCAGGGACAGGGGAGGGTGGCTACACCTTC	CASSPGTGEGGYTF
TRBD2	TRBV7-3	NA	TRBJ2-3	TGTGCCAGCAGCCCAGCTAGCGGGGGGGGCACAGATACGCAGTATTTT	CASSPASGGGTDTQYF
TRBD1	TRBV10-1	once	TRBJ1-5	TGCGCCAGCAGCTCTGGACAGGGGGATCAGCCCCAGCATTTT	CASSSGQGDQPQHF
TRBD2	TRBV5-1	NA	TRBJ2-1	TGCGCCAGCAGCTTGCTTGGGGGGAGGGCGAGGTCCAATGAGCAGTTCTTC	CASSLLGGRARSNEQFF
NA	TRBV6-1	NA	TRBJ1-2	TGTGCCAGCAGTGAAGCGCACCGGGGGGCCTCATTC	CASSEAHRGASF
NA	TRBV5-1	once	TRBJ1-4	TGCGCCAGCAGCTTATTCAGGGGCCCCAATGAAAAACTGTTTTTT	CASSLFRGPNEKLFF
NA	TRBV7-7	NA	TRBJ1-1	TGTGCTAGCAGCTTAAACGGGGGCACTGAAGCTTTCTTT	CASSLNGGTEAFF
NA	TRBV19	NA	TRBJ2-3	TGTGCCAGTAGTATTGCAGGTAGCACAGATACGCAGTATTTT	CASSIAGSTDTQYF
NA	TRBV27	NA	TRBJ2-7	TGTGCCAGCAGCAAAGCGGTGTCGGGCGAGCAGTACTTC	CASSKAVSGEQYF
TRBD1	TRBV7-9	NA	TRBJ1-2	TGTGCCAGCAGCACCTCGGGACAGGGCAGTGGCTACACCTTC	CASSTSGQGSGYTF
NA	TRBV28	once	TRBJ2-7	TGTGCCAGCAGCCGGGGTAGAACCTACGAGCAGTACTTC	CASSRGRTYEQYF
TRBD1	TRBV5-6	NA	TRBJ2-7	TGTGCCAGCAGCACGGGACAGAGTTACGAGCAGTACTTC	CASSTGQSYEQYF
TRBD1	TRBV25-1	NA	TRBJ2-2	TGTGCCAGCAGTAGGACAGGTGAAGCCGGGGAGCTGTTTTTT	CASSRTGEAGELFF
NA	TRBV28	NA	TRBJ2-1	TGTGCCAGCAGTCCCCTGCTCGGTAGCGGCAATGAGCAGTTCTTC	CASSPLLGSGNEQFF
TRBD1	TRBV12-5	NA	TRBJ1-2	TGTGCTAGTGGTTTGGTACTTCGAGGGGGCCTTGGAGGCTACACCTTC	CASGLVLRGGLGGYTF
TRBD2	TRBV7-2	few	TRBJ2-1	TGTGCCAGCAGCCCGGGGGGAGGGTACGGCTACAATGAGCAGTTCTTC	CASSPGGGYGYNEQFF
TRBD1	TRBV7-9	NA	TRBJ2-6	TGTGCCAGCAGCCCCACGAAAGGGGGCATATCTGGGGCCAACGTCCTGACTTTC	CASSPTKGGISGANVLTF
TRBD2	TRBV6-1	NA	TRBJ2-7	TGTGCCAGCAGTGAAACGGGGCTAGCGGCCTACGAGCAGTACTTC	CASSETGLAAYEQYF
NA	TRBV6-1	NA	TRBJ1-2	TGTGCCAGCAGTGGGGGCATTGACTTAGGTGGCTACACCTTC	CASSGGIDLGGYTF
NA	TRBV6-5	NA	TRBJ2-5	TGTGCCAGCGGCAGGCCTGAAGAGACCCAGTACTTC	CASGRPEETQYF
NA	TRBV5-1	NA	TRBJ2-3	TGCGCCAGCAGCTTGGGGAGGGCCCCAGATACGCAGTATTTT	CASSLGRAPDTQYF
NA	TRBV5-6	NA	TRBJ1-2	TGTGCCAGCAGTTCCACGGGGAACCGGCTTTATGGCTACACCTTC	CASSSTGNRLYGYTF
TRBD2	TRBV19	NA	TRBJ2-1	TGTGCCAGTAGTAGGGTGACGGGAGGCCCCTACAATGAGCAGTTCTTC	CASSRVTGGPYNEQFF
NA	TRBV11-3	NA	TRBJ2-7	TGTGCCAGCAGCTTAGGGGCAGCCTACGAGCAGTACTTC	CASSLGAAYEQYF
NA	TRBV4-1	NA	TRBJ1-5	TGCGCCAGCAGCCACATATTAGGGCGGGATCAGCCCCAGCATTTT	CASSHILGRDQPQHF
TRBD1	TRBV30	NA	TRBJ1-2	TGTGCCTGGAGTGTACGGGTAGGGACAGGCGGCTACACCTTC	CAWSVRVGTGGYTF
NA	TRBV7-2	NA	TRBJ2-4	TGTGCCAGCAGCCGGAGGGCCAGCGACATTCAGTACTTC	CASSRRASDIQYF
TRBD1	TRBV6-5	NA	TRBJ2-2	TGTGCCAGCATGACAGGGGCTTTGAGGGAGCTGTTTTTT	CASMTGALRELFF
NA	TRBV5-8	NA	TRBJ1-2	TGTGCCAGCCCCCTTCTCTGGAGTTTCTATGGCTACACCTTC	CASPLLWSFYGYTF
NA	TRBV27	NA	TRBJ1-2	TGTGCCAGCAGCCCCGGCAGGGTCAGTGGCTACACCTTC	CASSPGRVSGYTF
NA	TRBV6-5	NA	TRBJ1-5	TGTGCCAGCAGTCCCGGCGGGGGGCGTCAGCCCCAGCATTTT	CASSPGGGRQPQHF
TRBD1	TRBV5-6	NA	TRBJ1-1	TGTGCCAGCAGCCCCCGGGACAGGGGGGTGAACACTGAAGCTTTCTTT	CASSPRDRGVNTEAFF
NA	TRBV29-1	NA	TRBJ2-5	TGCAGCGTTGGGCTAGTAGGAGGGACCCAGTACTTC	CSVGLVGGTQYF
NA	TRBV5-6	NA	TRBJ1-6	TGTGCCAGCAGCTTGGGGGGGCGAAACCTCCACTTT	CASSLGGRNLHF